The TCR beta chain described here comes from a study of metastatic and nonmetastatic thyroid tumors. Looking at the study overall: Both malignant and benign thyroid patients supplied peripheral blood and tumor or nodule tissue samples, across which the repertoires of these patients were then compared.

Study outcomes and limitations: Significantly greater TCR beta diversity was reportedly found in malignant thyroid tumors than in benign nodules (in blood and tumor).

All patients were untreated before thyroid surgery. CDR3 length: 15 amino acids. Losses at the gene ends were 2 bases for V and 4 bases for J; bases not matched to a gene: 7. Germline assignment: CDR1 MNHNS and CDR2 SASEGT. This clone was seen only a few times. Its target is not known. Per the authors' pipeline: Clinicopathological groups differed in CDR3, with these differences serving to build a distant-metastasis classifier for papillary thyroid cancer. TCRdb re-called the PCR reads through MiXCR. TCRdb's processing, not the study's, gives the V and J calls here. The sample holds 15,000 or so clones; 3.6% are singletons and the top ten take roughly 26%.

The clonotype originates from a female donor with papillary thyroid cancer or a benign thyroid nodule (not recorded which). Some clones in this sample may be carry-over from other donors' samples. The specimen sequenced was tumor tissue. The V and J genes are TRBV6-1 and TRBJ2-5, with TRBD1 matching over 7 bases. DNA of the CDR3: TGTGCCAGCAGTGAAACCCCACGGACAGGAGAGACCCAGTACTTC. Its protein product is CASSETPRTGETQYF.